This TCR beta chain is from a study of OX40 agonist ivuxolimab in advanced cancers. Study summary: Mean age approximately 61 years, range 23 to 79; around 80% male. Therapy given before enrollment (anti-PD-1, anti-PD-L1 or anti-CTLA-4) was allowed, and 40% to 45% had some.

Autoimmune disease history or systemic immunosuppression led to patient exclusion. The table came from immunoSEQ multiplex PCR; TCRdb's copy has only in-frame clones and leaves some out. The sample includes fewer than 120,000 clones, approximately 89% of them seen just once. V lost 6 bases, J lost 5 bases, and 9 bases stayed unmatched. Germline V gene lookup returns CDR1 KGHSY and CDR2 FQNENV. The CDR3 covers 16 residues. The TCR comes from an adult with an advanced solid tumor such as melanoma, head and neck, liver or kidney cancer. The rearrangement uses TRBV16 and TRBJ2-1; TRBD2 agrees at 11 bases. The sample here was CD4+ or CD8+ T cells sorted from blood, taken in a trial of the OX40 agonist ivuxolimab. The CDR3, as DNA: TGTGCCAGCAGACAAATGGGACTAGCGGTAGACAATGAGCAGTTCTTC. Protein product: CASRQMGLAVDNEQFF.